This TCR beta chain came from a study of OX40 agonist ivuxolimab in advanced cancers. Background on the whole study: Ivuxolimab was a fully human IgG2 agonistic monoclonal antibody targeting the costimulatory receptor OX40 (CD134). Intravenous ivuxolimab was administered to patients every 2 weeks at six dose levels: 0.01, 0.1, 0.3, 1.5, 3 and 10 mg/kg. Among the 50 to 55 dose-escalation patients, some 20 had hepatocellular carcinoma, approximately 15 melanoma, 9 renal cell carcinoma and 9 head and neck cancer. The dose-escalation cohort was about 83% male with a mean age of roughly 60 years, ranging from roughly 23 to 90. Prior anti-PD-1, anti-PD-L1 or anti-CTLA-4 therapy was permitted, and checkpoint inhibitors had been received by about 37% of dose-escalation patients. Partial responses occurred in three dose-escalation patients: two with cutaneous melanoma and one with hepatocellular carcinoma. Peripheral TCRbeta sequencing aimed to test whether ivuxolimab altered TCR sequence diversity and caused clonal T-cell expansion. The paper covers the monotherapy dose-escalation part of the phase I ivuxolimab trial, which included N ≈ 54 patients. Findings and caveats that apply to the study as a whole: Low levels of normalized T-cell clonal expansion were also seen in some nonresponding patients. On average, CD8+ T cells showed more expanded clones than CD4+ T cells after ivuxolimab. At doses of 0.1 to 3.0 mg/kg, clonal expansion of both CD4+ and CD8+ blood T cells was observed from baseline to week 6. Which antigens the clonally expanded peripheral T cells were specific for was not determined. In partial responders in the 0.1-3.0 mg/kg groups, normalized peripheral clonal expansion was found to be among the lowest, especially among CD8+ T cells.

Worth noting for this clone: Its antigen is still unknown. No base-level quality is on record; no much larger clone is a single base apart.

Patients with a history of autoimmune disease or receiving systemic immunosuppression were excluded from the trial. Peripheral blood for TCR sequencing was collected from all dose cohorts at baseline, on cycle 4 day 1, and on cycle 7 day 1. Samples came from an open-label, multicenter, first-in-human phase I dose-escalation trial of ivuxolimab. Adults with locally advanced or metastatic melanoma, renal cell, hepatocellular, or head and neck squamous cell carcinoma were enrolled in the trial. Before TCR sequencing, CD4+ T cells and CD8+ T cells from peripheral blood were sorted into separate populations. The germline V gene encodes CDR1 MNHEY and CDR2 SMNVEV (reference sequence). The CDR3 holds 17 amino acids from the cysteine to the phenylalanine. Solely the CDR3 DNA is kept, with 51 bases framed from the first base. Ends trimmed: V by 5 bases, J by 0 bases; bases unmatched to a gene: 10. Genomic DNA was extracted from sorted cells for sequencing of the TCRbeta CDR3 region. The immunoSEQ Assay was used for sequencing of TCRbeta CDR3 regions. TCRdb limited this immuneACCESS table to in-frame rearrangements with V and J called. A share of clones is missing; checked studies link under half to unresolved V genes, and the rest is unexplained. The sample includes roughly 20,000 clones, with 55% to 80% observed a single time. The ten top clones hold approximately 25% of the sample.

The TCR originated in an adult with an advanced solid tumor such as melanoma, head and neck, liver or kidney cancer. The input for sequencing was CD4+ or CD8+ T cells sorted from blood, taken in a trial of the OX40 agonist ivuxolimab. The sequence joins TRBV27 to TRBJ2-7; TRBD2 fits 10 bases in the junction. The DNA reads TGTGCCAGCAGTCCCGTTCCACTAGCGGGATACTCCTACGAGCAGTACTTC. It translates to CASSPVPLAGYSYEQYF.